This paragraph covers one T cell receptor beta chain sequence. Its antigen remains unknown. Carried by the TCR beta cDNA libraries were unique molecular identifiers. Starting from around 0.96 to 9.9 million T cells, the study yielded about 500,000 cDNA molecules. TCRdb reprocessed the PCR reads with MiXCR, giving one entry per CDR3 protein. The top ten hold 13% of the sample, which has approximately 360,000 distinct CDR3 sequences, less than 40% seen once. This sample stems from a study of post-analysis software for immune sequencing data. Study as a whole: In terms of disease course, relapsing-remitting, secondary progressive and progressive-relapsing multiple sclerosis were included. Study findings and constraints: Relative to controls, patients with multiple sclerosis showed significantly lower normalized Chao1 diversity. Pronounced co-clustering by F measure was evident among identically batched samples.

Sequences were obtained from blood. The sequence came from a girl between 10 and 17 years old with multiple sclerosis.

CDR3 nucleotide sequence: TGTGCCATCAGTGAGCTGAACCACAGGGGGCTCCTCTACGAGCAGTACTTC. Protein product: CAISELNHRGLLYEQYF. J is TRBJ2-7 and V is TRBV10-3; 9 bases line up with TRBD1. This CDR3 comprises 17 residues. Germline V gene data show CDR1 as ENHRY and CDR2 as SYGVKD. Trimming cost V 2 bases and J 3 bases; bases outside gene matches: 11.